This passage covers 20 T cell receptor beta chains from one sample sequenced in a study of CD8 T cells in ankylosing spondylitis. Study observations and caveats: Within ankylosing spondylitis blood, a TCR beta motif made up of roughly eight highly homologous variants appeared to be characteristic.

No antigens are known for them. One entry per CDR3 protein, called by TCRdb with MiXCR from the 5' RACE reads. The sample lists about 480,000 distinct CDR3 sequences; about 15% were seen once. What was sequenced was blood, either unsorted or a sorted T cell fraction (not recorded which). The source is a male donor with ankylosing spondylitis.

CDR3 in amino acids: CASSYHGGRAPYNEQFF. CDR3 sequence (DNA): TGTGCCAGCAGCTACCACGGCGGGAGGGCCCCCTACAATGAGCAGTTCTTC. The chain combines TRBV7-3 with TRBJ2-1, with 9 bases lining up with TRBD2. Germline-derived CDR1 and CDR2 are SGHTA and FQGTGA. The J segment lost 2 bases and the V segment lost 4 bases, leaving 9 bases of the junction unmatched. This CDR3 spans 17 amino acids.

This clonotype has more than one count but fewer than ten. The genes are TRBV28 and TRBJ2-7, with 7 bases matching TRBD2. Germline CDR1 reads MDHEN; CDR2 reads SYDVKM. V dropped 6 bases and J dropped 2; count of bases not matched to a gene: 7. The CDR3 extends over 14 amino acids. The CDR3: CASRGLVAPYEQYF. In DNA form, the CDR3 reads TGTGCCAGCAGAGGACTAGTTGCCCCCTACGAGCAGTACTTC. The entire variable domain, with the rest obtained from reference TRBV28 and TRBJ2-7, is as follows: DVKVTQSSRYLVKRTGEKVFLECVQDMDHENMFWYRQDPGLGLRLIYFSYDVKMKEKGDIPEGYSVSREKKERFSLILESASTNQTSMYLCASRGLVAPYEQYFGPGTRLTVT.

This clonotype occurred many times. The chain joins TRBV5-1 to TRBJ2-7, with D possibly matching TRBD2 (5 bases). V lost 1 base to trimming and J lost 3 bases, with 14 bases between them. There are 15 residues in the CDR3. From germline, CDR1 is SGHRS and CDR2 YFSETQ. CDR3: CASSLLETGSYEQYF. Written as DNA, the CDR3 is TGCGCCAGCAGCTTGTTGGAGACGGGAAGCTACGAGCAGTACTTC. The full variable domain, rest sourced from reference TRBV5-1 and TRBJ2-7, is KAGVTQTPRYLIKTRGQQVTLSCSPISGHRSVSWYQQTPGQGLQFLFEYFSETQRNKGNFPGRFSGRQFSNSRSEMNVSTLELGDSALYLCASSLLETGSYEQYFGPGTRLTVT.

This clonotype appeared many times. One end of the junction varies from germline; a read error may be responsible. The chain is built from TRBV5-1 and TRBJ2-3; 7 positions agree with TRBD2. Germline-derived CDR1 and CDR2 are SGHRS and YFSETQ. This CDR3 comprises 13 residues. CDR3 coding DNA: TGTGCCAGCAGGCGGGGGAGCACAGATACGCAGTATTTT. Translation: CASRRGSTDTQYF.

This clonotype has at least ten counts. The CDR3 sequence: CASSLAGTGEGNEQFF. CDR3 bases: TGCGCCAGCAGCTTGGCGGGGACAGGGGAAGGAAATGAGCAGTTCTTC. V usage is TRBV5-1 and J usage is TRBJ2-1; TRBD1 aligns across 10 bases. The CDR3 runs 16 residues. Germline V gene data show CDR1 as SGHRS and CDR2 as YFSETQ. Trimming cost V 0 bases and J 7 bases; bases outside gene matches: 7.

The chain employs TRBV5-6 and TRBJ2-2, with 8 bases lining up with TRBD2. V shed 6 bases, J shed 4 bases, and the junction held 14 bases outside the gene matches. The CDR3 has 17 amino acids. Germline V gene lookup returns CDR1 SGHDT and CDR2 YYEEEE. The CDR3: CASNSRVVSGITGELFF. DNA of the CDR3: TGTGCCAGCAACTCCCGGGTAGTTAGCGGGATCACCGGGGAGCTGTTTTTT.

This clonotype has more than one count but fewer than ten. Here the CDR3 DNA reads TGCGCCAGCAGGTACGTTGACAGGGACACTGAAGCTTTCTTT. Translation: CASRYVDRDTEAFF. This rearrangement joins TRBV5-1 to TRBJ1-1; the match to TRBD1 covers 7 bases. This CDR3 is 14 amino acids long. Germline CDR1 and CDR2: SGHRS and YFSETQ. The J segment lost 3 bases and the V segment lost 5 bases, leaving 7 bases of the junction unmatched.

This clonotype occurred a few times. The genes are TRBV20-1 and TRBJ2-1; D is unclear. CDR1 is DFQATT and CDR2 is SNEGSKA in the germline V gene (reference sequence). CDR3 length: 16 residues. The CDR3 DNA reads TGCAGCACAAGCATGGGAAGAGTCTCGGGCTACAATGAGCAGTTCTTC. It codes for CSTSMGRVSGYNEQFF.

The CDR3 is CSASQGAVEKLFF. CDR3 nucleotides: TGCAGTGCTTCACAGGGGGCAGTGGAAAAACTGTTTTTT. The chain is built from TRBV20-1 and TRBJ1-4, with 9 positions matching TRBD1. V trimming: 5 bases; J trimming: 8 bases; junction bases outside the gene matches: 6. Germline assignment: CDR1 DFQATT and CDR2 SNEGSKA (reference sequence). This CDR3 comprises 13 residues.

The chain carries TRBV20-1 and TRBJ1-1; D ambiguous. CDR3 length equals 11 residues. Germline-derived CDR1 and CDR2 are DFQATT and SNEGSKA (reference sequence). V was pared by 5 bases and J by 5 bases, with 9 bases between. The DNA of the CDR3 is TGCAGTGCTCCTGAGGATACTGAAGCTTTCTTT. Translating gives CSAPEDTEAFF.

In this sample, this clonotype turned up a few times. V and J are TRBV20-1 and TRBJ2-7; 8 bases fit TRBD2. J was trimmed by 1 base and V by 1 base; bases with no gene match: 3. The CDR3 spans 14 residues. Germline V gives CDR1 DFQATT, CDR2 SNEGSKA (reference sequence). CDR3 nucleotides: TGCAGTGCTAGAGCACTAGCGGCTTCCTACGAGCAGTACTTC. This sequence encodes CSARALAASYEQYF.

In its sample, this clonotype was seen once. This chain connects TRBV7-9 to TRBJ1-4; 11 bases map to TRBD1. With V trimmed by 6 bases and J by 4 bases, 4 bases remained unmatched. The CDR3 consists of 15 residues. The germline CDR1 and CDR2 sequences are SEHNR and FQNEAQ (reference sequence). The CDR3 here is CASRLGTGGNEKLFF. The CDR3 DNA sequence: TGTGCCAGCAGGCTAGGGACAGGGGGTAATGAAAAACTGTTTTTT.

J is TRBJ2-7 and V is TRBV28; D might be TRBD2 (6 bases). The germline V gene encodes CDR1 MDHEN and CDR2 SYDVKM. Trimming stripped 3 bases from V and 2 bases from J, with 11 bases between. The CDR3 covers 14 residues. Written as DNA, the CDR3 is TGTGCCAGCAGTTTTGGAGGGTCAACCTACGAGCAGTACTTC. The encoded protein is CASSFGGSTYEQYF.

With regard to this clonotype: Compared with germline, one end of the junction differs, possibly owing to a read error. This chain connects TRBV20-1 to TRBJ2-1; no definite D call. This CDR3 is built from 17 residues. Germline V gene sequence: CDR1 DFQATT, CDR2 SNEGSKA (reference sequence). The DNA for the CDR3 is TGCTGTGCTAGACCCCCATTTTCGAGACAAAGCTACAATGAGCAGTTCTTC. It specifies CCARPPFSRQSYNEQFF.

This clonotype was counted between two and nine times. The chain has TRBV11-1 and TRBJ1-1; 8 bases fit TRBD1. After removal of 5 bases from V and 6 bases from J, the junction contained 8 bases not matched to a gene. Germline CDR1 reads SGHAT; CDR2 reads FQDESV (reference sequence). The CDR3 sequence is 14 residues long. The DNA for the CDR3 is TGTGCCAGCAGCCGGACAGGGAAGTCCCCTGAAGCTTTCTTT. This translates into CASSRTGKSPEAFF.

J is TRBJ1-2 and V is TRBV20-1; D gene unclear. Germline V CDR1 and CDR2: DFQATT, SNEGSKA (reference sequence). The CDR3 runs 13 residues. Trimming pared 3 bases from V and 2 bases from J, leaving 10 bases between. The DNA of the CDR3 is TGCAGTGCTAGGAAAGACATCAACTATGGCTACACCTTC. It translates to CSARKDINYGYTF.

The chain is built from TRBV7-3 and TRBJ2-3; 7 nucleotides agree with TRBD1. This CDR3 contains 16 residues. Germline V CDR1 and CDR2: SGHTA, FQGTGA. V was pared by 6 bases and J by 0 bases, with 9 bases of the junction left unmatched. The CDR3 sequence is CASSRRDRASTDTQYF. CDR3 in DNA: TGTGCCAGCAGTCGTCGGGACAGAGCTAGCACAGATACGCAGTATTTT.

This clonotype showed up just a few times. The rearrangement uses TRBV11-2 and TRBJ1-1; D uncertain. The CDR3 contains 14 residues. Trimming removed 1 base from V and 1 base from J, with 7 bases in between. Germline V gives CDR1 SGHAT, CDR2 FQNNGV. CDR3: CASSLVGWNTEAFF. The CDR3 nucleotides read TGTGCCAGCAGCTTAGTTGGTTGGAACACTGAAGCTTTCTTT. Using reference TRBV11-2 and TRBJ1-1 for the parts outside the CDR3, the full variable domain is EAGVAQSPRYKIIEKRQSVAFWCNPISGHATLYWYQQILGQGPKLLIQFQNNGVVDDSQLPKDRFSAERLKGVDSTLKIQPAKLEDSAVYLCASSLVGWNTEAFFGQGTRLTVV.

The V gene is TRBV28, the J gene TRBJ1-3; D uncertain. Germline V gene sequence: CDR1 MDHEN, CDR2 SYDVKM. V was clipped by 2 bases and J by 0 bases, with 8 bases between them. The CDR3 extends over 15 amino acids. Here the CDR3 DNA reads TGTGCCAGCAGTTTAGGCCGAAACTCTGGAAACACCATATATTTT. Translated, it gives CASSLGRNSGNTIYF. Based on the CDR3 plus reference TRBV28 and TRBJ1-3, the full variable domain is DVKVTQSSRYLVKRTGEKVFLECVQDMDHENMFWYRQDPGLGLRLIYFSYDVKMKEKGDIPEGYSVSREKKERFSLILESASTNQTSMYLCASSLGRNSGNTIYFGEGSWLTVV.

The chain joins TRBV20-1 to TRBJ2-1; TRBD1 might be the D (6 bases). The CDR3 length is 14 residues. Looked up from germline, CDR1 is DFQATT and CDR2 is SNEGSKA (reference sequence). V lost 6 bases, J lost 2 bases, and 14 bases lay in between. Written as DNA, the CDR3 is TGCAGTGCAAACGGACAGTCCGCCTACAATGAGCAGTTCTTC. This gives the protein CSANGQSAYNEQFF.